This is a list of T cell receptor beta chains from one sample in a study of persistence of HIV-infected CD4 T cells. Produced via immunoSEQ multiplex PCR; TCRdb's table is partial and in-frame only. The table lists 40,000 to 45,000 clones, roughly nine tenths of them singletons. These receptors' antigens are unknown. Sequenced here: CD4+ T cells sorted from PBMCs after roughly 20-hour stimulation, sampled from a patient who received antiretroviral therapy. The receptor set was obtained from an adult man with HIV who was CMV-seropositive. Both conserved end residues are part of each CDR3. A D gene is named only where the DNA matches it firmly. A row's size may be missing; if present it is once, few, many or a size class.

clone_size: .; d_call: TRBD2; j_call: TRBJ2-3; v_call: TRBV19; cdr3_aa: CASRYSGGASDTQYF; cdr3_nt: TGTGCCAGTAGGTATAGCGGGGGGGCGTCAGATACGCAGTATTTT
clone_size: .; d_call: TRBD2; j_call: TRBJ2-7; v_call: TRBV5-5; cdr3_aa: CASRLAGGHEQYF; cdr3_nt: TGTGCCAGCAGGTTGGCGGGGGGCCACGAGCAGTACTTC
clone_size: .; d_call: .; j_call: TRBJ2-3; v_call: TRBV10-3; cdr3_aa: CAVGQARDTQYF; cdr3_nt: TGTGCCGTAGGCCAAGCTCGAGATACGCAGTATTTT
clone_size: .; d_call: .; j_call: TRBJ2-3; v_call: TRBV15; cdr3_aa: CATSPGQDTQYF; cdr3_nt: TGTGCCACCAGCCCCGGCCAAGATACGCAGTATTTT
clone_size: .; d_call: .; j_call: TRBJ2-2; v_call: TRBV5-8; cdr3_aa: CASSKGVRGTGELFF; cdr3_nt: TGTGCCAGCAGCAAAGGGGTTAGGGGAACCGGGGAGCTGTTTTTT
clone_size: .; d_call: .; j_call: TRBJ1-1; v_call: TRBV4-2; cdr3_aa: CASSQGRGFDKEAFF; cdr3_nt: TGTGCCAGCAGCCAAGGCAGGGGATTCGATAAGGAAGCTTTCTTT
clone_size: once; d_call: .; j_call: TRBJ1-2; v_call: TRBV3-1/TRBV3-2; cdr3_aa: CASSLGRGRLNYGYTF; cdr3_nt: TGTGCCAGCAGCCTAGGAAGGGGACGGCTGAACTATGGCTACACCTTC
clone_size: .; d_call: TRBD1; j_call: TRBJ2-2; v_call: TRBV7-3; cdr3_aa: CASSPNRDSPGELFF; cdr3_nt: TGTGCCAGCAGCCCAAATCGGGACAGTCCCGGGGAGCTGTTTTTT
clone_size: .; d_call: .; j_call: TRBJ2-7; v_call: TRBV6-1; cdr3_aa: CASSEALLYEQYF; cdr3_nt: TGTGCCAGCAGTGAAGCGCTGCTATACGAGCAGTACTTC
clone_size: .; d_call: TRBD1; j_call: TRBJ2-6; v_call: TRBV14; cdr3_aa: CASSPRDRGSSGANVLTF; cdr3_nt: TGTGCCAGCAGCCCCCGGGACAGGGGCTCGTCTGGGGCCAACGTCCTGACTTTC
clone_size: .; d_call: .; j_call: TRBJ2-3; v_call: TRBV7-2; cdr3_aa: CASSLAVALWHTQYF; cdr3_nt: TGTGCCAGCAGCTTAGCGGTAGCGCTGTGGCATACGCAGTATTTT
clone_size: .; d_call: TRBD2; j_call: TRBJ2-4; v_call: TRBV29-1; cdr3_aa: CSVEDLQRGANIQYF; cdr3_nt: TGCAGCGTTGAAGATCTGCAGCGGGGGGCAAACATTCAGTACTTC
clone_size: .; d_call: .; j_call: TRBJ2-1; v_call: TRBV5-5; cdr3_aa: CASSLDLGYNEQFF; cdr3_nt: TGTGCCAGCAGCTTGGATTTAGGCTACAATGAGCAGTTCTTC
clone_size: .; d_call: .; j_call: TRBJ2-3; v_call: TRBV12-3/TRBV12-4; cdr3_aa: CASSPERDPQYF; cdr3_nt: TGTGCCAGCAGTCCCGAGAGGGATCCGCAGTATTTT
clone_size: few; d_call: .; j_call: TRBJ1-5; v_call: TRBV6-5; cdr3_aa: CASSYRANQPQHF; cdr3_nt: TGTGCCAGCAGCTACAGGGCAAATCAGCCCCAGCATTTT
clone_size: .; d_call: TRBD2; j_call: TRBJ2-1; v_call: TRBV24-1; cdr3_aa: CATSDRGGNYNEQFF; cdr3_nt: TGTGCCACCAGTGATCGGGGGGGGAACTACAATGAGCAGTTCTTC
clone_size: .; d_call: TRBD1; j_call: TRBJ1-1; v_call: TRBV30; cdr3_aa: CAWSRTTGGRAEAFF; cdr3_nt: TGTGCCTGGAGTCGGACGACAGGGGGCCGGGCTGAAGCTTTCTTT
clone_size: .; d_call: TRBD1; j_call: TRBJ1-4; v_call: TRBV7-9; cdr3_aa: CASSPLTLQGPYEKLFF; cdr3_nt: TGTGCCAGCAGTCCCCTAACATTACAGGGGCCCTATGAAAAACTGTTTTTT
clone_size: .; d_call: .; j_call: TRBJ1-6; v_call: TRBV3-1/TRBV3-2; cdr3_aa: CASGSSYNSPLHF; cdr3_nt: TGTGCCAGCGGGAGCTCCTATAATTCACCCCTCCACTTT
clone_size: .; d_call: .; j_call: TRBJ1-2; v_call: TRBV5-1; cdr3_aa: CASSGGHPGGYTF; cdr3_nt: TGCGCCAGCAGCGGGGGACATCCCGGCGGCTACACCTTC
clone_size: .; d_call: TRBD1; j_call: TRBJ1-6; v_call: TRBV2; cdr3_aa: CASNRDRDNSPLHF; cdr3_nt: TGTGCCAGCAACCGGGACAGGGATAATTCACCCCTCCACTTT
clone_size: few; d_call: TRBD2; j_call: TRBJ2-2; v_call: TRBV7-2; cdr3_aa: CASSLAAGGPGTGELFF; cdr3_nt: TGTGCCAGCAGCTTGGCGGCGGGGGGGCCCGGCACCGGGGAGCTGTTTTTT
clone_size: .; d_call: TRBD2; j_call: TRBJ2-7; v_call: TRBV5-1; cdr3_aa: CASSLGQGFSGGASSYEQYF; cdr3_nt: TGCGCCAGCAGCTTAGGACAGGGGTTTAGCGGGGGGGCAAGCTCCTACGAGCAGTACTTC
clone_size: .; d_call: TRBD1; j_call: TRBJ1-4; v_call: TRBV7-9; cdr3_aa: CASSLGDSNNEKLFF; cdr3_nt: TGTGCCAGCAGCTTAGGGGACAGCAATAATGAAAAACTGTTTTTT
clone_size: .; d_call: .; j_call: TRBJ1-2; v_call: TRBV14; cdr3_aa: CASSQGVRVDGYTF; cdr3_nt: TGTGCCAGCAGCCAAGGAGTGCGGGTGGATGGCTACACCTTC
clone_size: .; d_call: TRBD1; j_call: TRBJ1-4; v_call: TRBV28; cdr3_aa: CASSSGGAANEKLFF; cdr3_nt: TGTGCCAGCAGCTCAGGGGGCGCAGCTAATGAAAAACTGTTTTTT
clone_size: .; d_call: .; j_call: TRBJ1-2; v_call: TRBV18; cdr3_aa: CASSPWARTNYGYTF; cdr3_nt: TGTGCCAGCTCACCATGGGCCAGGACTAACTATGGCTACACCTTC
clone_size: .; d_call: .; j_call: TRBJ1-2; v_call: TRBV7-2; cdr3_aa: CASSLEQSNYGYTF; cdr3_nt: TGTGCCAGCAGCTTAGAGCAATCTAACTATGGCTACACCTTC
clone_size: .; d_call: TRBD2; j_call: TRBJ2-2; v_call: TRBV7-6; cdr3_aa: CASSTPGLAGGQDTGELFF; cdr3_nt: TGTGCCAGCAGCACGCCGGGACTAGCGGGGGGGCAGGACACCGGGGAGCTGTTTTTT
clone_size: .; d_call: .; j_call: TRBJ1-4; v_call: TRBV28; cdr3_aa: CASTPWGDDREKLFF; cdr3_nt: TGTGCCAGCACCCCTTGGGGAGACGACAGGGAAAAACTGTTTTTT
clone_size: .; d_call: .; j_call: TRBJ2-3; v_call: TRBV6-4; cdr3_aa: CASRGNTDTQYF; cdr3_nt: TGTGCCAGCAGAGGTAACACAGATACGCAGTATTTT
clone_size: .; d_call: TRBD1; j_call: TRBJ1-2; v_call: TRBV5-1; cdr3_aa: CASSSGQGVRIYGYTF; cdr3_nt: TGCGCCAGCAGCTCGGGACAGGGGGTACGAATATATGGCTACACCTTC
clone_size: .; d_call: TRBD1; j_call: TRBJ2-1; v_call: TRBV7-3; cdr3_aa: CASSFKAGQGAGNEQFF; cdr3_nt: TGTGCCAGCAGCTTCAAAGCAGGACAGGGGGCGGGCAATGAGCAGTTCTTC
clone_size: .; d_call: .; j_call: TRBJ1-2; v_call: TRBV5-1; cdr3_aa: CASSLEFDYGYTF; cdr3_nt: TGCGCCAGCAGCTTGGAGTTCGACTATGGCTACACCTTC
clone_size: .; d_call: .; j_call: TRBJ2-2; v_call: TRBV7-9; cdr3_aa: CASSSPTSRTGELFF; cdr3_nt: TGTGCCAGCAGCTCCCCTACTAGCAGGACCGGGGAGCTGTTTTTT
clone_size: .; d_call: .; j_call: TRBJ2-1; v_call: TRBV10-1; cdr3_aa: CASSESALNEQFF; cdr3_nt: TGCGCCAGCAGTGAGTCGGCCCTCAATGAGCAGTTCTTC
clone_size: once; d_call: TRBD1; j_call: TRBJ2-4; v_call: TRBV6-5; cdr3_aa: CASRGTGPNIQYF; cdr3_nt: TGTGCCAGCAGGGGGACAGGGCCAAACATTCAGTACTTC
clone_size: .; d_call: TRBD1; j_call: TRBJ2-7; v_call: TRBV29-1; cdr3_aa: CSVGPGQPYEQYF; cdr3_nt: TGCAGCGTTGGGCCGGGACAGCCCTACGAGCAGTACTTC
clone_size: .; d_call: .; j_call: TRBJ1-3; v_call: TRBV29-1; cdr3_aa: CSVGAGGASGNTIYF; cdr3_nt: TGCAGCGTTGGGGCGGGAGGGGCCTCTGGAAACACCATATATTTT
clone_size: .; d_call: TRBD2; j_call: TRBJ2-3; v_call: TRBV5-5; cdr3_aa: CASSFSLAGFTDTQYF; cdr3_nt: TGTGCCAGCAGCTTCTCTCTAGCGGGGTTCACAGATACGCAGTATTTT
clone_size: .; d_call: .; j_call: TRBJ1-1; v_call: TRBV5-1; cdr3_aa: CASSLTGYTEAFF; cdr3_nt: TGCGCCAGCAGCTTGACAGGGTACACTGAAGCTTTCTTT
clone_size: .; d_call: .; j_call: TRBJ2-6; v_call: TRBV4-1; cdr3_aa: CASSHPRWGHGGSGANVLTF; cdr3_nt: TGCGCCAGCAGCCATCCGAGATGGGGGCATGGTGGGTCTGGGGCCAACGTCCTGACTTTC
clone_size: .; d_call: TRBD1; j_call: TRBJ2-3; v_call: TRBV4-2; cdr3_aa: CASSQSGTGGNTDTQYF; cdr3_nt: TGTGCCAGCAGCCAGTCCGGGACAGGGGGGAACACAGATACGCAGTATTTT
clone_size: .; d_call: .; j_call: TRBJ2-7; v_call: TRBV27; cdr3_aa: CASSRSGQTPYEQYF; cdr3_nt: TGTGCCAGCAGTCGTAGCGGACAGACCCCCTACGAGCAGTACTTC
clone_size: .; d_call: TRBD2; j_call: TRBJ2-3; v_call: TRBV6-1; cdr3_aa: CASSDGLAGPGTQYF; cdr3_nt: TGTGCCAGCAGTGACGGACTAGCGGGGCCCGGTACGCAGTATTTT
clone_size: .; d_call: .; j_call: TRBJ1-2; v_call: TRBV25-1; cdr3_aa: CASSSGGTAGNYGYTF; cdr3_nt: TGTGCCAGCAGCTCCGGAGGCACAGCAGGTAACTATGGCTACACCTTC
clone_size: .; d_call: TRBD2; j_call: TRBJ2-1; v_call: TRBV19; cdr3_aa: CASGPIAGGKYNEQFF; cdr3_nt: TGTGCCAGTGGTCCTATAGCGGGGGGGAAATACAATGAGCAGTTCTTC
clone_size: .; d_call: TRBD2; j_call: TRBJ2-1; v_call: TRBV4-2; cdr3_aa: CASSQGVAGEGDEQFF; cdr3_nt: TGTGCCAGCAGCCAAGGGGTAGCGGGGGAGGGGGATGAGCAGTTCTTC
clone_size: once; d_call: .; j_call: TRBJ2-2; v_call: TRBV14; cdr3_aa: CASSPLQGLNTGELFF; cdr3_nt: TGTGCCAGCAGCCCCCTCCAGGGGCTTAACACCGGGGAGCTGTTTTTT
clone_size: .; d_call: .; j_call: TRBJ1-5; v_call: TRBV7-3; cdr3_aa: CASSLTRGEPQHF; cdr3_nt: TGTGCCAGCAGCTTAACCAGAGGTGAGCCCCAGCATTTT
clone_size: .; d_call: .; j_call: TRBJ2-2; v_call: TRBV28; cdr3_aa: CASSRTASLNTGELFF; cdr3_nt: TGTGCCAGCAGTAGAACAGCAAGTTTGAACACCGGGGAGCTGTTTTTT
clone_size: .; d_call: TRBD1; j_call: TRBJ2-7; v_call: TRBV14; cdr3_aa: CASTRDRDSYEQYF; cdr3_nt: TGTGCCAGCACCCGCGACAGGGATTCCTACGAGCAGTACTTC
clone_size: .; d_call: TRBD2; j_call: TRBJ2-2; v_call: TRBV2; cdr3_aa: CASKTSGGAGELFF; cdr3_nt: TGTGCCAGCAAGACTAGCGGGGGGGCCGGGGAGCTGTTTTTT
clone_size: .; d_call: .; j_call: TRBJ2-7; v_call: TRBV10-3; cdr3_aa: CAIRTVGYRYEQYF; cdr3_nt: TGTGCCATCAGGACCGTAGGGTATCGCTACGAGCAGTACTTC
clone_size: once; d_call: .; j_call: TRBJ2-1; v_call: TRBV3-1/TRBV3-2; cdr3_aa: CASSQDISHSNEQFF; cdr3_nt: TGTGCCAGCAGCCAAGATATTTCTCATTCGAATGAGCAGTTCTTC
clone_size: .; d_call: .; j_call: TRBJ2-1; v_call: TRBV15; cdr3_aa: CATSSYSGEQFF; cdr3_nt: TGTGCCACCAGCAGTTACTCGGGTGAGCAGTTCTTC
clone_size: .; d_call: TRBD1; j_call: TRBJ1-6; v_call: TRBV5-5; cdr3_aa: CASSLTTGNNSPLHF; cdr3_nt: TGTGCCAGCAGCTTGACGACAGGGAATAATTCACCCCTCCACTTT
clone_size: .; d_call: .; j_call: TRBJ2-7; v_call: TRBV12-3/TRBV12-4; cdr3_aa: CASSLDNAYEQYF; cdr3_nt: TGTGCCAGCAGCCTAGACAATGCCTACGAGCAGTACTTC
clone_size: .; d_call: TRBD2; j_call: TRBJ2-2; v_call: TRBV19; cdr3_aa: CASKGSAGANTGELFF; cdr3_nt: TGTGCCAGTAAGGGGTCGGCGGGGGCGAACACCGGGGAGCTGTTTTTT
clone_size: .; d_call: TRBD2; j_call: TRBJ2-3; v_call: TRBV6-5; cdr3_aa: CASKAGGTDTQYF; cdr3_nt: TGTGCCAGCAAAGCGGGGGGCACAGATACGCAGTATTTT